Presented here are 14 T cell receptor beta chains from one specimen sequenced in a study of OX40 agonist ivuxolimab in advanced cancers. The data were produced by immunoSEQ multiplex PCR, yet TCRdb's version contains in-frame clones alone and is incomplete. The sample lists 55,000 to 85,000 clones, about nine tenths occurring once. The specimen was CD4+ or CD8+ T cells sorted from blood, collected in a trial of the OX40 agonist ivuxolimab. These receptors all stem from an adult with an advanced solid tumor such as melanoma, head and neck, liver or kidney cancer.

The chain combines TRBV2 with TRBJ2-3; tentative D call: TRBD1 (6 bases). Trimming stripped 1 base from V and 12 bases from J, with 20 bases between. Germline values: CDR1 SNHLY, CDR2 FYNNEI. CDR3 length: 15 amino acids. CDR3 DNA sequence: TGTGCCAGCAGTGAAGGGCAGGGGTCCCCTTCCCCCCAGTATTTT. This gives the protein CASSEGQGSPSPQYF.

This rearrangement joins TRBV10-3 to TRBJ1-4; 7 bases fit TRBD1. With V trimmed by 0 bases and J by 7 bases, 2 bases remained unmatched. The CDR3 is 14 amino acids. Germline CDR1 reads ENHRY; CDR2 reads SYGVKD. The CDR3 is CAISESRTGEKLFF. As DNA, the CDR3 is TGTGCCATCAGTGAGTCTCGGACAGGTGAAAAACTGTTTTTT.

V usage is TRBV5-4 and J usage is TRBJ1-2, with 9 nucleotides matching TRBD1. CDR3 length: 14 residues. Germline V gives CDR1 SGHNT, CDR2 YYREEE (reference sequence). V was clipped by 4 bases and J by 5 bases; unmatched bases: 6. The CDR3 DNA reads as TGTGCCAGCAGCATTACAGGGGGCATTTATGGCTACACCTTC. It is translated as CASSITGGIYGYTF.

This chain uses TRBV11-2 with TRBJ2-7; maybe TRBD1 (5 bases). The germline CDR1 and CDR2 sequences are SGHAT and FQNNGV. The CDR3 is 14 amino acids. The ends were cut back, 3 bases at V and 3 bases at J, with 12 bases in the middle. CDR3 sequence (DNA): TGTGCCAGCAGCTTCCAGACAGACAACTACGAGCAGTACTTC. Protein: CASSFQTDNYEQYF.

This clone was seen once. The rearrangement uses TRBV5-1 and TRBJ2-7, with a weak D call TRBD1 (5 bases). Germline CDR1 and CDR2: SGHRS and YFSETQ. The CDR3 is 13 residues long. Between the trimmed V and J ends, which lost 0 bases and 2 bases, there was a span of 6 bases. The DNA of the CDR3 is TGCGCCAGCAGCTTGGGGACAACCTACGAGCAGTACTTC. This translates into CASSLGTTYEQYF.

This chain uses TRBV6-6 with TRBJ1-4; weak D call: TRBD1 (6 bases). This CDR3 comprises 13 residues. V was clipped by 7 bases and J by 8 bases, with 14 bases between them. The germline V gene has CDR1 MNHNY and CDR2 SVGAGI (reference sequence). The chain's CDR3 is CASNQGREEKLFF. The CDR3 nucleotides are TGTGCCAGCAACCAGGGGCGCGAGGAAAAACTGTTTTTT.

Points on this clone: This CDR3 is also generated by other DNA sequences in the sample. The chain links TRBV6-5 to TRBJ2-5, with D maybe TRBD2 (6 bases). V was cut by 2 bases and J by 4 bases, with 14 bases left in between. The germline CDR1 and CDR2 sequences are MNHEY and SVGAGI. The CDR3 covers 15 residues. CDR3 bases: TGTGCCAGCAGTTACGGCAGAGGAGGGAGAGAGACCCAGTACTTC. Its translation is CASSYGRGGRETQYF.

V gene TRBV5-1 combines with J gene TRBJ1-5; 12 nucleotides align to TRBD1. CDR3 length: 15 amino acids. Unmatched junction bases numbered 5, after V lost 4 bases and J lost 6 bases. Germline values: CDR1 SGHRS, CDR2 YFSETQ. The CDR3 here is CASSLGTGGGQPQHF. CDR3 DNA sequence: TGCGCCAGCAGCCTAGGGACAGGGGGCGGTCAGCCCCAGCATTTT.

This sequence joins TRBV28 and TRBJ1-4; 7 nucleotides line up with TRBD1. With 8 bases clipped from V and 8 bases from J, the junction kept 8 bases outside the gene matches. The length of the CDR3 is 13 residues. Germline V lookup: CDR1 MDHEN, CDR2 SYDVKM. This CDR3 reads CASEPGGSEKLFF. Written as DNA, the CDR3 is TGTGCCAGCGAACCAGGGGGATCCGAAAAACTGTTTTTT.

The chain couples TRBV7-2 to TRBJ1-4, with a possible D match to TRBD1 (6 bases). Trimming took 4 bases from V and 3 from J, leaving 12 bases between them. This CDR3 is built from 15 residues. Germline values: CDR1 SGHTA, CDR2 FQGNSA. Here the CDR3 reads CASSSQGRANEKLFF. The CDR3 DNA reads as TGTGCCAGCAGCTCACAGGGTCGGGCTAATGAAAAACTGTTTTTT. The entire variable domain, with the rest obtained from reference TRBV7-2 and TRBJ1-4, is as follows: GAGVSQSPSNKVTEKGKDVELRCDPISGHTALYWYRQSLGQGLEFLIYFQGNSAPDKSGLPSDRFSAERTGGSVSTLTIQRTQQEDSAVYLCASSSQGRANEKLFFGSGTQLSVL.

The V gene is TRBV2, the J gene TRBJ1-2; D call uncertain. Germline V CDR1 and CDR2: SNHLY, FYNNEI. Between the trimmed V and J ends, which lost 7 bases and 6 bases, there was a span of 15 bases. The CDR3 is 13 amino acids. As DNA, the CDR3 is TGTGCCAGCATACCCTCTCGGGGTAATGGCTACACCTTC. As protein: CASIPSRGNGYTF.

The CDR3 reads CASSVGEINTEAFF. DNA of the CDR3: TGTGCCAGCAGCGTGGGGGAGATTAACACTGAAGCTTTCTTT. J is TRBJ1-1 and V is TRBV9, with TRBD1 as a possible D gene (5 bases). CDR3 size: 14 residues. Trimming took off 2 bases at V and 2 bases at J, with 10 bases between the two ends. CDR1 is SGDLS and CDR2 is YYNGEE in the germline V gene.

The chain links TRBV28 to TRBJ1-6; 7 positions match TRBD1. The V gene end was trimmed by 3 bases and the J gene end by 7 bases; junction bases not matched to a gene: 3. The germline V gene encodes CDR1 MDHEN and CDR2 SYDVKM. The CDR3 spans 14 residues. CDR3 bases: TGTGCCAGCAGTTTGTGGACAGGAAATTCACCCCTCCACTTT. This gives the protein CASSLWTGNSPLHF.

This clone has a single count. This chain connects TRBV10-3 to TRBJ1-2, with 8 bases aligning to TRBD1. The germline V gene encodes CDR1 ENHRY and CDR2 SYGVKD. Trimming removed 4 bases from V and 2 bases from J; junction bases left unmatched: 3. This CDR3 region has 14 residues. CDR3 protein: CAISAGQVNYGYTF. Here the CDR3 DNA reads TGTGCCATCAGTGCGGGACAGGTGAACTATGGCTACACCTTC.